One and the same sample provided the 25 T cell receptor beta chains below, sequenced in a study of OX40 agonist ivuxolimab in advanced cancers. Data came from immunoSEQ multiplex PCR; TCRdb stores just in-frame clones and leaves some out. This repertoire shows 70,000 or so clones, more than 75% found once; its top ten account for approximately 6.1%. The specimen comprised CD4+ or CD8+ T cells sorted from blood, sampled in a trial of the OX40 agonist ivuxolimab. These receptors originate from an adult with an advanced solid tumor such as melanoma, head and neck, liver or kidney cancer.

This chain uses TRBV7-9 with TRBJ1-4; tentative D call: TRBD1 (5 bases). Germline assignment: CDR1 SEHNR and CDR2 FQNEAQ (reference sequence). V was cut by 5 bases and J by 4 bases, with 14 bases left in between. CDR3 length equals 15 residues. In nucleotides, the CDR3 is TGTGCCAGCAGCATACCGGGACCGCATAATGAAAAACTGTTTTTT. This sequence encodes CASSIPGPHNEKLFF.

The V gene is TRBV9, the J gene TRBJ2-2; D unclear. In germline, CDR1 is SGDLS, CDR2 YYNGEE. V was shortened by 0 bases and J by 6 bases, with 6 bases between the two germline ends. This CDR3 has 13 residues. CDR3 sequence (DNA): TGTGCCAGCAGCGTAGTGGACGCCGGGGAGCTGTTTTTT. Amino acid sequence: CASSVVDAGELFF.

This sequence joins TRBV25-1 and TRBJ2-4, with D possibly TRBD1 on 5 matching bases. Trimming took off 5 bases at V and 8 bases at J, with 19 bases between the two ends. Germline V gives CDR1 MGHDK, CDR2 SYGVNS. The CDR3 covers 15 residues. CDR3 sequence reads: CASSPGPGPEYIQYF. The CDR3 nucleotides read TGTGCCAGCAGTCCCGGTCCAGGGCCGGAATACATTCAGTACTTC. Together with reference TRBV25-1 and TRBJ2-4, the CDR3 gives the full variable domain: EADIYQTPRYLVIGTGKKITLECSQTMGHDKMYWYQQDPGMELHLIHYSYGVNSTEKGDLSSESTVSRIRTEHFPLTLESARPSHTSQYLCASSPGPGPEYIQYFGAGTRLSVL.

In DNA, the CDR3 is TGCGCCAGCAGCTTACAGGGGGAGGACACTGAAGCTTTCTTT. It encodes CASSLQGEDTEAFF. The rearrangement uses TRBV5-1 and TRBJ1-1; 8 bases are a match to TRBD1. From germline, CDR1 is SGHRS and CDR2 YFSETQ. V lost 2 bases to trimming and J lost 3 bases; unmatched junction nucleotides: 3. The CDR3 is 14 amino acids.

The chain employs TRBV7-9 and TRBJ2-2, with 9 bases lining up with TRBD1. CDR1 SEHNR and CDR2 FQNEAQ come from the germline V gene (reference sequence). V lost 3 bases, J lost 9 bases, and 5 bases stayed unmatched. The length of the CDR3 is 14 residues. Written as DNA, the CDR3 is TGTGCCAGCAGCTTGGGACAGGGCGACCGGGAGCTGTTTTTT. Translation gives CASSLGQGDRELFF. The whole variable domain, filled in from reference TRBV7-9 and TRBJ2-2, reads DTGVSQNPRHKITKRGQNVTFRCDPISEHNRLYWYRQTLGQGPEFLTYFQNEAQLEKSRLLSDRFSAERPKGSFSTLEIQRTEQGDSAMYLCASSLGQGDRELFFGEGSRLTVL.

V usage is TRBV7-2 and J usage is TRBJ1-1; D is uncertain. V was trimmed by 2 bases and J by 1 base, leaving 8 bases between them. Germline CDR1 is SGHTA and CDR2 is FQGNSA. The CDR3 has 14 residues. The CDR3 DNA sequence: TGTGCCAGCAGCTTAAGTCAGTCGAACACTGAAGCTTTCTTT. Translated: CASSLSQSNTEAFF.

The chain couples TRBV7-2 to TRBJ2-7; TRBD2 might be the D (6 bases). This CDR3 spans 16 amino acids. Germline V gene lookup returns CDR1 SGHTA and CDR2 FQGNSA. Trimming removed 4 bases at V and 7 bases at J, with 23 bases between. This CDR3 is CASSSSLGTSRAEQYF. The CDR3 bases are TGTGCCAGCAGCTCAAGTCTCGGGACTTCTCGGGCGGAGCAGTACTTC.

This clone has more than one count but fewer than ten. V is TRBV19 and J is TRBJ1-5; the D gene is possibly TRBD1 (6 bases). The CDR3 extends over 14 amino acids. The V end was cut by 7 bases, the J end by 5 bases, with 15 bases between. CDR1 is LNHDA and CDR2 is SQIVND in the germline V gene (reference sequence). CDR3 amino acids: CASTAGGTDQPQHF. The CDR3 DNA follows: TGTGCCAGTACCGCGGGGGGCACGGATCAGCCCCAGCATTTT.

CDR3 coding DNA: TGTGCCAGCAGTTTCCCGGGAGTGGCAACTAATGAAAAACTGTTTTTT. This codes for CASSFPGVATNEKLFF. The chain employs TRBV28 and TRBJ1-4; D is undetermined. Germline V gives CDR1 MDHEN, CDR2 SYDVKM. V lost 3 bases to trimming and J lost 0 bases, with 11 bases between them. This CDR3 is built from 16 residues.

The chain joins TRBV2 to TRBJ2-3, with 9 positions matching TRBD1. The CDR3 is 13 residues long. Per the germline V gene, CDR1 is SNHLY and CDR2 is FYNNEI. V shed 6 bases, J shed 6 bases, and the junction held 4 bases outside the gene matches. CDR3 sequence (DNA): TGTGCCAGCAGCCGGGACAGGGTCGATACGCAGTATTTT. Its protein is CASSRDRVDTQYF.

This clone was detected a few times. The chain combines TRBV6-5 with TRBJ1-1; D is unresolved. The germline V gene encodes CDR1 MNHEY and CDR2 SVGAGI. The CDR3 is made up of 13 amino acids. The V gene lost 3 bases and the J gene lost 7 bases, with 12 bases spanning the gap. The CDR3 bases are TGTGCCAGCAGTTATCCTCCCAGTGGTGAAGCTTTCTTT. This translates into CASSYPPSGEAFF.

The chain combines TRBV25-1 with TRBJ1-2, with TRBD1 identical over 7 bases. V was pared by 0 bases and J by 4 bases, with 11 bases of the junction left unmatched. Germline lookup yields CDR1 MGHDK and CDR2 SYGVNS. This CDR3 has 17 residues. CDR3 bases: TGTGCCAGCAGTGAATACTCGCGTCGGACAGGCTCCTATGGCTACACCTTC. This codes for CASSEYSRRTGSYGYTF.

The chain carries TRBV5-1 and TRBJ2-2, with D unclear. CDR3 length: 16 amino acids. V shed 0 bases and J shed 4 bases, with 13 bases lying between them. The germline V gene encodes CDR1 SGHRS and CDR2 YFSETQ. Here the CDR3 reads CASSLAKRFGTGELFF. The DNA for the CDR3 is TGCGCCAGCAGCTTGGCAAAGAGGTTTGGCACCGGGGAGCTGTTTTTT.

The chain couples TRBV19 to TRBJ2-7, with 8 bases that match TRBD2. CDR1 is LNHDA, CDR2 SQIVND, per germline (reference sequence). The CDR3 is 17 residues long. The V segment lost 3 bases and the J segment 0 bases; nucleotides outside the gene matches: 10. The CDR3 coding sequence is TGTGCCAGTAGTATCGATTCGTTTAGCGGGATCTCCTACGAGCAGTACTTC. Amino acids: CASSIDSFSGISYEQYF.

This clone was seen a single time. The chain links TRBV5-4 to TRBJ2-6; no firm D call. The CDR3 has 15 amino acids. Trimming cost V 5 bases and J 0 bases, with 9 bases left between them. CDR1 and CDR2 from the germline V gene are SGHNT and YYREEE (reference sequence). The CDR3 sequence is CASSFDSSGANVLTF. CDR3 DNA: TGTGCCAGCAGTTTTGACTCCTCTGGGGCCAACGTCCTGACTTTC.

V and J are TRBV30 and TRBJ1-5, with D unresolved. There are 13 residues in the CDR3. Trimming removed 1 base from V and 4 bases from J, with 8 bases in between. Per the germline V gene, CDR1 is GTSNPN and CDR2 is SVGIG (reference sequence). CDR3 bases: TGTGCCTGGAGTGCATCTGGGAATCAGCCCCAGCATTTT. Translating gives CAWSASGNQPQHF.

This chain connects TRBV6-5 to TRBJ2-7; D gene ambiguous. Between the trimmed V and J ends, which lost 2 bases and 7 bases, there was a span of 9 bases. Germline V CDR1 and CDR2: MNHEY, SVGAGI. The CDR3 covers 12 residues. The CDR3 loop is CASSYPGREQYF. CDR3 coding DNA: TGTGCCAGCAGTTACCCGGGTAGGGAGCAGTACTTC.

This clone appeared once. V is TRBV9 and J is TRBJ2-1; D remains unclear. The CDR3 consists of 13 residues. Germline loops: CDR1 SGDLS, CDR2 YYNGEE. With 0 bases removed from V and 5 bases from J, the gap between germline ends came to 6 bases. The CDR3 sequence: CASSVVSNNEQFF. CDR3 DNA sequence: TGTGCCAGCAGCGTAGTTTCGAACAATGAGCAGTTCTTC.

The V and J genes are TRBV7-2 and TRBJ2-1; the D call may be TRBD1 or TRBD2 (6 bases each). From germline, CDR1 is SGHTA and CDR2 FQGNSA. Trimming took 3 bases from V and 4 from J, leaving 19 bases between them. The CDR3 is made up of 17 amino acids. CDR3: CASSFREGGSFYNEQFF. CDR3 nucleotide sequence: TGTGCCAGCAGCTTTCGAGAGGGGGGATCTTTTTACAATGAGCAGTTCTTC.

V is TRBV4-1 and J is TRBJ1-1, with TRBD1 as a possible D gene (5 bases). V dropped 0 bases and J dropped 0 bases, with 8 bases sitting between them. The CDR3 loop spans 15 amino acids. Germline loops: CDR1 MGHRA, CDR2 YSYEKL. The CDR3 coding sequence is TGCGCCAGCAGCCAAGAGCCAGGGTTGAACACTGAAGCTTTCTTT. The encoded protein is CASSQEPGLNTEAFF.

The V and J genes are TRBV16 and TRBJ1-5; D remains ambiguous. In germline, CDR1 is KGHSY, CDR2 FQNENV. Trimming pared 3 bases from V and 6 bases from J, leaving 18 bases between. CDR3 size: 16 residues. The CDR3 DNA is TGTGCCAGCAGCCACGATCGATCGGGCTGGACTCAGCCCCAGCATTTT. It is translated as CASSHDRSGWTQPQHF. Full variable domain (remainder filled in from reference TRBV16 and TRBJ1-5): GEEVAQTPKHLVRGEGQKAKLYCAPIKGHSYVFWYQQVLKNEFKFLISFQNENVFDETGMPKERFSAKCLPNSPCSLEIQATKLEDSAVYFCASSHDRSGWTQPQHFGDGTRLSIL.

This rearrangement joins TRBV10-3 to TRBJ1-4, with D perhaps TRBD1 (5 bases). The germline V gene has CDR1 ENHRY and CDR2 SYGVKD. Trimming left V 0 bases short and J 10 bases short, with 9 bases between. This CDR3 is built from 13 residues. CDR3: CAISESMGGKLFF. The CDR3 coding sequence is TGTGCCATCAGTGAGTCAATGGGGGGAAAACTGTTTTTT.

For the CDR3, the DNA is TGCGCCAGCAGCTTGGCGAGGTCCGCCTACGAGCAGTACTTC. Amino acid sequence: CASSLARSAYEQYF. The V and J genes are TRBV5-1 and TRBJ2-7; D gene unclear. This CDR3 is built from 14 residues. Deletions cut 0 bases from V and 2 bases from J, with 9 bases between. Germline V gene lookup returns CDR1 SGHRS and CDR2 YFSETQ.

This sequence joins TRBV6-6 and TRBJ1-6; D ambiguous. In germline, CDR1 is MNHNY, CDR2 SVGAGI (reference sequence). CDR3 size: 15 residues. Trimming took off 6 bases at V and 8 bases at J, with 17 bases between the two ends. CDR3 sequence reads: CASRSPGSGDSPLHF. In DNA form, the CDR3 reads TGTGCCAGCAGATCACCGGGCTCGGGAGATTCACCCCTCCACTTT.

The V gene is TRBV4-3, the J gene TRBJ2-3; D call uncertain. Germline CDR1 is LGHNA and CDR2 is YSLEER. The CDR3 runs 14 residues. Deletions cut 0 bases from V and 0 bases from J, with 4 bases between. CDR3 protein: CASSQESSTDTQYF. The DNA of the CDR3 is TGCGCCAGCAGCCAAGAGTCTAGCACAGATACGCAGTATTTT.